The 10 T cell receptor beta chains below all came from one sample that was sequenced in a study of vaccination effects on CD4 cells after COVID-19. Antigens for these TCRs are unknown. Expansion of antigen-specific CD4+ T cells with viral peptide pools was carried out by the ViraFEST assay before sequencing. Subsequent to 10 days of culture, CD4+ T cells were isolated. This table comes from immunoSEQ multiplex PCR, and its TCRdb copy is limited to in-frame clones, with some not included. The sample yields tens of thousands of clones, 70% seen once. This specimen consisted of CD4+ T cells from PBMCs cultured with HCoV-229E spike peptides, obtained before COVID-19 vaccination. The receptors shown here come from a human donor who received a COVID-19 vaccine.

The chain links TRBV30 to TRBJ2-3; D not resolved. Per germline, CDR1 GTSNPN and CDR2 SVGIG (reference sequence). Trimming shortened V by 0 bases and J by 2 bases, and 0 bases separated the two germline ends. The CDR3 length is 11 residues. This chain's CDR3 is CAWSVTDTQYF. The DNA of the CDR3 is TGTGCCTGGAGTGTCACAGATACGCAGTATTTT. The full variable domain, with the rest looked up from reference TRBV30 and TRBJ2-3, is SQTIHQWPATLVQPVGSPLSLECTVEGTSNPNLYWYRQAAGRGLQLLFYSVGIGQISSEVPQNLSASRPQDRQFILSSKKLLLSDSGFYLCAWSVTDTQYFGPGTRLTVL.

The chain has TRBV6-5 and TRBJ1-2; D might be TRBD1 (6 bases). There are 14 residues in the CDR3. The V end was cut by 5 bases, the J end by 4 bases, with 14 bases between. In germline, CDR1 is MNHEY, CDR2 SVGAGI. CDR3 bases: TGTGCCAGCAGTCAACAGGGAGTCAGCTATGGCTACACCTTC. Translation: CASSQQGVSYGYTF.

V usage is TRBV19 and J usage is TRBJ1-2; TRBD1 aligns across 8 bases. Germline trimming cut 4 bases from V and 0 bases from J; bases unmatched to any gene: 10. Germline values: CDR1 LNHDA, CDR2 SQIVND (reference sequence). The CDR3 length is 17 residues. As DNA, the CDR3 is TGTGCCAGTAGTACAGGGGCAGGGGGCGAAGCTAACTATGGCTACACCTTC. It codes for CASSTGAGGEANYGYTF. The full variable domain, its missing parts supplied by reference TRBV19 and TRBJ1-2, is DGGITQSPKYLFRKEGQNVTLSCEQNLNHDAMYWYRQDPGQGLRLIYYSQIVNDFQKGDIAEGYSVSREKKESFPLTVTSAQKNPTAFYLCASSTGAGGEANYGYTFGSGTRLTVV.

The chain carries TRBV25-1 and TRBJ2-7; 11 nucleotides agree with TRBD2. Losses at the gene ends were 5 bases for V and 5 bases for J; bases not matched to a gene: 8. This CDR3 has 15 residues. From germline, CDR1 is MGHDK and CDR2 SYGVNS. As DNA, the CDR3 is TGTGCCAGCAGTCTAGCGGGAGGCCCTACTGACGAGCAGTACTTC. This codes for CASSLAGGPTDEQYF.

The rearrangement joins TRBV5-1 to TRBJ2-5, with D perhaps TRBD2 (6 bases). The V gene lost 0 bases and the J gene lost 5 bases, with 11 bases spanning the gap. The CDR3 runs to 14 residues. Germline CDR1 is SGHRS and CDR2 is YFSETQ. The chain's CDR3 is CASSLGRSGETQYF. Here the CDR3 DNA reads TGCGCCAGCAGCTTGGGTAGGAGCGGGGAGACCCAGTACTTC.

V is TRBV27 and J is TRBJ1-2; 10 bases align to TRBD1. This CDR3 spans 15 amino acids. Per germline, CDR1 MNHEY and CDR2 SMNVEV (reference sequence). The V and J ends lost 6 bases and 6 bases, in that order; junction bases with no gene match: 10. In DNA form, the CDR3 reads TGTGCCAGCAGAAAGACCGGGACAGGGGTCCATGGCTACACCTTC. Translating gives CASRKTGTGVHGYTF.

The chain uses TRBV6-1 and TRBJ1-1; D is unclear. This CDR3 is built from 13 residues. V lost 3 bases and J 3 bases, leaving 8 bases between the germline ends. Germline CDR1 reads MNHNS; CDR2 reads SASEGT. CDR3 sequence: CASSDHRYTEAFF. The CDR3 nucleotides read TGTGCCAGCAGTGACCACAGATACACTGAAGCTTTCTTT.

V and J are TRBV27 and TRBJ2-2, with a possible D match to TRBD1 (5 bases). The germline CDR1 and CDR2 sequences are MNHEY and SMNVEV (reference sequence). This CDR3 is built from 16 residues. V shed 1 base and J shed 0 bases, with 9 bases lying between them. The CDR3 nucleotides read TGTGCCAGCAGTTTATGGGCAGGGCCGAACACCGGGGAGCTGTTTTTT. As protein: CASSLWAGPNTGELFF.

The V call is TRBV4-1, the J call TRBJ2-1, with D maybe TRBD2 (6 bases). Germline V lookup: CDR1 MGHRA, CDR2 YSYEKL. The CDR3 spans 15 residues. Between the trimmed V and J ends, which lost 4 bases and 0 bases, there was a span of 10 bases. The CDR3 loop is CASSLAESSYNEQFF. CDR3 sequence (DNA): TGCGCCAGCAGCCTAGCGGAGAGCTCCTACAATGAGCAGTTCTTC.

The CDR3 nucleotides are TGCGCCAGCAGCCCCGGGACAGCTGAAGCTTTCTTT. It yields the protein CASSPGTAEAFF. The chain uses TRBV5-1 and TRBJ1-1; 7 bases fit TRBD1. Trimming cost V 4 bases and J 6 bases; bases outside gene matches: 3. In germline, CDR1 is SGHRS, CDR2 YFSETQ. This CDR3 comprises 12 residues.